This T cell receptor (beta chain) was captured by sequencing in a study of human T cells and chemical hapten exposure. This CDR3 spans 14 amino acids. Germline CDR1 SGHNT, CDR2 YENEEA. The V gene lost 1 base and the J gene lost 4 bases, with 7 bases spanning the gap. The time point denotes: pre-sensitization, week 0. Treatment described: therapeutic diphenylcyclopropenone sensitization with weekly scalp DPC. TCRdb re-analysed the RACE reads in MiXCR, keeping a single row per CDR3 protein. This sample carries under 200,000 distinct CDR3 sequences, nearly 30% of them seen once, and the ten largest clones take about 2.8%.

The V gene is TRBV11-3, the J gene TRBJ2-2, with D unclear. Sample: whole blood, taken in connection with sensitization to the hapten diphenylcyclopropenone (DPC). The receptor was derived from a woman aged 25 to 39 with alopecia areata. Some clones in this sample may be carry-over from other donors' samples. CDR3 sequence: CASSLVSTTGELFF. The CDR3 DNA reads TGTGCCAGCAGCTTAGTTTCAACCACCGGGGAGCTGTTTTTT.